Shown below are 15 T cell receptor beta chains from a single sample sequenced in a study of cytomegalovirus exposure and HLA in healthy donors. Primers included in the PCR were 60 Vbeta and 13 Jbeta primers. TCRdb's table, derived via immunoSEQ multiplex PCR, lists solely in-frame clones and lacks some. The table has about 34,000 clones, around nine tenths seen once. Sequencing was done on a sample of PBMCs. Receptors were obtained from a boy between 10 and 17 years old in good health and CMV-seronegative.

The chain recombines TRBV19 with TRBJ2-1; a weak D match, TRBD2 (5 bases). V was trimmed by 5 bases and J by 2 bases, leaving 13 bases between them. CDR1 is LNHDA, CDR2 SQIVND, per germline (reference sequence). The length of the CDR3 is 15 residues. The CDR3 DNA reads as TGTGCCAGTAGTGCTTCTAGCTCTGCCTACAATGAGCAGTTCTTC. Protein sequence: CASSASSSAYNEQFF.

The chain employs TRBV4-1 and TRBJ2-3; 7 bases agree with TRBD1. Germline loops: CDR1 MGHRA, CDR2 YSYEKL. The CDR3 totals 15 residues. The junction had 6 bases not matched to a gene; V was cut back by 2 bases and J by 4 bases. The CDR3 is CASSQSFQGADTQYF. CDR3 sequence (DNA): TGCGCCAGCAGCCAATCATTCCAGGGGGCAGATACGCAGTATTTT.

This clone was counted a few times. The chain's CDR3 is CASSIVARATDTQYF. The CDR3 nucleotides read TGTGCCAGTAGTATTGTCGCCAGGGCAACAGATACGCAGTATTTT. The chain employs TRBV19 and TRBJ2-3, with a possible D match to TRBD1 (5 bases). Germline V gives CDR1 LNHDA, CDR2 SQIVND (reference sequence). V lost 3 bases and J lost 3, with 13 bases in between. The CDR3 has 15 residues. Full variable domain (rest looked up from reference TRBV19 and TRBJ2-3): DGGITQSPKYLFRKEGQNVTLSCEQNLNHDAMYWYRQDPGQGLRLIYYSQIVNDFQKGDIAEGYSVSREKKESFPLTVTSAQKNPTAFYLCASSIVARATDTQYFGPGTRLTVL.

This clone was counted between two and nine times. The chain employs TRBV12-2 and TRBJ1-1. TRBV12-2 is shown as a pseudogene. CDR3 size: 15 residues. CDR3 sequence: CASRYSMGGNTEAFF. In DNA form, the CDR3 reads TGTGCAAGTCGCTACTCGATGGGGGGAAACACTGAAGCTTTCTTT.

For the CDR3, the DNA is TGCGCCAGCAGGCCAGGACAGGGGGCAACTGAAGCTTTCTTT. Translating it yields CASRPGQGATEAFF. The V and J genes are TRBV5-1 and TRBJ1-1, with 11 nucleotides matching TRBD1. CDR1 and CDR2 from the germline V gene are SGHRS and YFSETQ. The V segment lost 5 bases and the J segment 5 bases; nucleotides outside the gene matches: 5. The CDR3 spans 14 residues.

In this sample, this clone turned up once. The J gene is TRBJ1-1, the V gene TRBV5-1; D may be TRBD1 (6 bases). Trimming shortened V by 4 bases and J by 8 bases, and 12 bases separated the two germline ends. The CDR3 spans 12 residues. The V gene's germline CDR1 is SGHRS and CDR2 YFSETQ. CDR3 nucleotides: TGCGCCAGCAGCCCACCGGACAGAGAAGCTTTCTTT. Translating it yields CASSPPDREAFF.

V usage is TRBV2 and J usage is TRBJ1-2, with D uncertain. V was clipped by 7 bases and J by 8 bases, with 14 bases between them. There are 12 residues in the CDR3. The V gene's germline CDR1 is SNHLY and CDR2 FYNNEI. DNA of the CDR3: TGTGCCAGCATCCCCGTTCGGGGAGGCTACACCTTC. Translated, it gives CASIPVRGGYTF.

This clone was seen more than once but under ten times. The chain uses TRBV4-1 and TRBJ2-6, with 7 bases identical to TRBD2. This CDR3 has 20 residues. After removal of 5 bases from V and 4 bases from J, the junction contained 20 bases not matched to a gene. Germline V gene lookup returns CDR1 MGHRA and CDR2 YSYEKL. The CDR3 region has the DNA TGCGCCAGCAGCTATCAAGAGACCGGGGGAGGGTTAACCGGGGCCAACGTCCTGACTTTC. It translates to CASSYQETGGGLTGANVLTF.

The chain is built from TRBV2 and TRBJ2-7, with D uncertain. The CDR3 is made up of 13 amino acids. Trimming shortened V by 3 bases and J by 4 bases, and 10 bases separated the two germline ends. CDR1 is SNHLY and CDR2 is FYNNEI in the germline V gene. CDR3 in amino acids: CASSDLGLYEQYF. In DNA, the CDR3 is TGTGCCAGCAGTGATCTAGGTCTATACGAGCAGTACTTC. The full variable domain, its missing parts supplied by reference TRBV2 and TRBJ2-7, is EPEVTQTPSHQVTQMGQEVILRCVPISNHLYFYWYRQILGQKVEFLVSFYNNEISEKSEIFDDQFSVERPDGSNFTLKIRSTKLEDSAMYFCASSDLGLYEQYFGPGTRLTVT.

This clone was counted once. The rearrangement uses TRBV10-3 and TRBJ1-2, with 8 bases matching TRBD1. The CDR3 has 16 residues. Germline trimming cut 2 bases from V and 1 base from J; bases unmatched to any gene: 6. Germline V lookup: CDR1 ENHRY, CDR2 SYGVKD. CDR3: CAISEPTGVINYGYTF. The CDR3, as DNA: TGTGCCATCAGTGAGCCGACAGGGGTTATTAACTATGGCTACACCTTC.

This chain connects TRBV28 to TRBJ2-7; 8 bases line up with TRBD2. CDR1 MDHEN and CDR2 SYDVKM come from the germline V gene. The junction had 1 base not matched to a gene; V was cut back by 2 bases and J by 4 bases. The CDR3 covers 13 residues. CDR3 loop: CASSLGTSYEQYF. CDR3 in DNA: TGTGCCAGCAGTTTAGGGACTAGTTACGAGCAGTACTTC.

The gene calls are TRBV7-2 and TRBJ2-5, with 8 bases identical to TRBD2. This CDR3 is 17 amino acids long. Germline loops: CDR1 SGHTA, CDR2 FQGNSA. Trimming cost V 5 bases and J 4 bases; bases outside gene matches: 15. CDR3 sequence reads: CASSPFPRGGMGETQYF. The CDR3 bases are TGTGCCAGCAGCCCTTTCCCCCGGGGGGGGATGGGAGAGACCCAGTACTTC.

The rearrangement links TRBV5-1 to TRBJ2-7; maybe TRBD2 (6 bases). This CDR3 has 15 residues. The V end lost 4 bases, the J end lost 1 base, and 15 bases lay between the germline ends. Germline CDR1 is SGHRS and CDR2 is YFSETQ. CDR3: CASSDERRGSYEQYF. The CDR3, as DNA: TGCGCCAGCAGCGACGAAAGGAGGGGTTCCTACGAGCAGTACTTC. The whole variable domain, remainder taken from reference TRBV5-1 and TRBJ2-7, is KAGVTQTPRYLIKTRGQQVTLSCSPISGHRSVSWYQQTPGQGLQFLFEYFSETQRNKGNFPGRFSGRQFSNSRSEMNVSTLELGDSALYLCASSDERRGSYEQYFGPGTRLTVT.

The rearrangement joins TRBV2 to TRBJ2-7; a possible D gene is TRBD1 (6 bases). Trimming took 6 bases from V and 5 from J, leaving 17 bases between them. The CDR3 loop spans 14 amino acids. The germline V gene has CDR1 SNHLY and CDR2 FYNNEI. The CDR3 DNA sequence: TGTGCCAGCAGCGACCTTATAAGGGGGAACGAGCAGTACTTC. Translation gives CASSDLIRGNEQYF.

The chain employs TRBV28 and TRBJ1-5; D is undetermined. V gave up 4 bases and J gave up 6 bases, with 10 bases separating them. CDR1 is MDHEN, CDR2 SYDVKM, per germline. CDR3 size: 13 residues. The CDR3 DNA reads as TGTGCCAGCAGTTCACGGGTGGCTCAGCCCCAGCATTTT. As protein: CASSSRVAQPQHF.